This T cell receptor beta chain was identified during a study of human T cells and chemical hapten exposure. A single record per CDR3 protein comes from TCRdb applying MiXCR to the RACE reads. The table lists 100,000 or so distinct CDR3 sequences, about 10% of them singletons. Looked up from germline, CDR1 is KGHSH and CDR2 is LQKENI. The CDR3 sequence is 15 residues long. Deletions cut 3 bases from V and 7 bases from J, with 18 bases between. Time point given: patch test 1, 2 weeks after DPC sensitization. Treatment reported: therapeutic diphenylcyclopropenone sensitization with weekly scalp DPC. The receptor was isolated from a man in his forties or fifties with alopecia areata. Some clones in this sample may be carry-over from other donors' samples. This specimen was whole blood, taken in connection with sensitization to the hapten diphenylcyclopropenone (DPC). V gene TRBV18 combines with J gene TRBJ1-1; D gene uncertain. In DNA, the CDR3 is TGTGCCAGCTCACCCCTGGATAAGCCCGGAAATGAAGCTTTCTTT. Translation: CASSPLDKPGNEAFF.